This is a list of T cell receptor beta chains from one sample in a study of CD8+ T cells in alopecia areata. TCRdb's copy holds only in-frame clones and misses some; the assay was immunoSEQ multiplex PCR. Counted here are some 150,000 clones, 40% to 60% occurring once; the ten biggest clones make up roughly 21%. The starting material was CD8+ T cells sorted from blood, obtained at week 0. The source of these receptors is a human donor with alopecia areata. CDR3s include the opening cysteine and the closing phenylalanine or tryptophan. Each record gives: CDR3 length, V gene, clone size, D gene, J gene, CDR3 protein, CDR3 DNA. D genes are given only for firm matches. The size entry is marked missing in some rows and otherwise reads once, few, many or a size class.

len: 13; v_gene: TRBV30; abundance: .; d_gene: .; j_gene: TRBJ2-3; CDR3aa: CAWSGRFADTQYF; CDR3nt: TGTGCCTGGAGCGGGCGATTTGCGGATACGCAGTATTTT
len: 20; v_gene: TRBV4-3; abundance: .; d_gene: TRBD2; j_gene: TRBJ2-7; CDR3aa: CASSQDEGGLTSGGSYEQYF; CDR3nt: TGCGCCAGCAGCCAAGACGAAGGGGGCCTGACTAGCGGGGGATCCTACGAGCAGTACTTC
len: 13; v_gene: TRBV27; abundance: .; d_gene: TRBD1; j_gene: TRBJ1-1; CDR3aa: CASKTTGAAEAFF; CDR3nt: TGTGCCAGCAAGACCACAGGGGCGGCTGAAGCTTTCTTT
len: 10; v_gene: TRBV6-6; abundance: .; d_gene: .; j_gene: TRBJ1-1; CDR3aa: CASVAHEAFF; CDR3nt: TGTGCCAGTGTGGCTCATGAAGCTTTCTTT
len: 14; v_gene: TRBV13; abundance: .; d_gene: TRBD1; j_gene: TRBJ1-5; CDR3aa: CASSQGQGGQPQHF; CDR3nt: TGTGCCAGCAGCCAAGGACAGGGTGGTCAGCCCCAGCATTTT
len: 15; v_gene: TRBV7-2; abundance: few; d_gene: .; j_gene: TRBJ2-1; CDR3aa: CASSLMKSSYNEQFF; CDR3nt: TGTGCCAGCAGCTTAATGAAATCTAGCTACAATGAGCAGTTCTTC
len: 13; v_gene: TRBV11-2; abundance: few; d_gene: .; j_gene: TRBJ2-1; CDR3aa: CASSLDQGGEQFF; CDR3nt: TGTGCCAGCAGCTTAGACCAAGGGGGTGAGCAGTTCTTC
len: 16; v_gene: TRBV7-6; abundance: .; d_gene: TRBD1; j_gene: TRBJ1-3; CDR3aa: CASSSGQDSSGNTIYF; CDR3nt: TGTGCCAGCAGTTCCGGACAGGACAGCTCTGGAAACACCATATATTTT
len: 12; v_gene: TRBV6-5; abundance: few; d_gene: .; j_gene: TRBJ1-1; CDR3aa: CASSYRNTEAFF; CDR3nt: TGTGCCAGCAGTTACAGAAACACTGAAGCTTTCTTT
len: 12; v_gene: TRBV6-1; abundance: .; d_gene: .; j_gene: TRBJ1-1; CDR3aa: CASKGATTEAFF; CDR3nt: TGTGCCAGCAAGGGTGCGACTACTGAAGCTTTCTTT
len: 12; v_gene: TRBV30; abundance: .; d_gene: .; j_gene: TRBJ2-1; CDR3aa: CAWSTIVDEQFF; CDR3nt: TGTGCCTGGAGTACGATAGTGGATGAGCAGTTCTTC
len: 16; v_gene: TRBV2; abundance: few; d_gene: .; j_gene: TRBJ2-3; CDR3aa: CASSAASGMGTDTQYF; CDR3nt: TGTGCCAGCAGTGCTGCGTCGGGGATGGGCACAGATACGCAGTATTTT